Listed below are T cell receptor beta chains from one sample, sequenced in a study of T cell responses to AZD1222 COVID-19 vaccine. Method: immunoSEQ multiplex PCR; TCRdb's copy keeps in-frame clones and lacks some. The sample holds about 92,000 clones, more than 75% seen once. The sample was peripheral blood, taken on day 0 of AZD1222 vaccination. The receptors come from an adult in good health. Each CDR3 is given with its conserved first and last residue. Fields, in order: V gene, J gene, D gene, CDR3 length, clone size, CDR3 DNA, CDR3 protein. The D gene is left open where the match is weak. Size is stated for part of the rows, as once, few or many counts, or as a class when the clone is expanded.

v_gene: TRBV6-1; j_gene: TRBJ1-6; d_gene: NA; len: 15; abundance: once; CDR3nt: TGTGCCAGCAGTGAAATGGGCTCCTATAATTCACCCCTCCACTTT; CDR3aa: CASSEMGSYNSPLHF
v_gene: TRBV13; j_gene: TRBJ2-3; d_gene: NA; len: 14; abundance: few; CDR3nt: TGTGCCAGCGGACAAAGGGGACCCACAGATACGCAGTATTTT; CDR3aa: CASGQRGPTDTQYF
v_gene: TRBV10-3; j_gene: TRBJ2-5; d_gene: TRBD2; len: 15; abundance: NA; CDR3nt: TGTGCCATCAGGAACGGACTAGCGGGGGAAGAGACCCAGTACTTC; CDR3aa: CAIRNGLAGEETQYF
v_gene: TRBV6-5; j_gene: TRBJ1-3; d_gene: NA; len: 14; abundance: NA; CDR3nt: TGTGCCAGCAGTTACTCGGGCCAGGGGAACACCATATATTTT; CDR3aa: CASSYSGQGNTIYF
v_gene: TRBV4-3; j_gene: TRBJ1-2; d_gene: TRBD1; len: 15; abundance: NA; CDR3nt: TGCGCCAGCAGCCAAGATGCCCAGGGGGCGTACGGCTACACCTTC; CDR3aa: CASSQDAQGAYGYTF
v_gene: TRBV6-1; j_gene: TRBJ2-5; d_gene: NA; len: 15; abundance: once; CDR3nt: TGTGCCAGCAGTGAACTCCCCGGACCCCAGGCAAGACAGTACTTC; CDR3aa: CASSELPGPQARQYF
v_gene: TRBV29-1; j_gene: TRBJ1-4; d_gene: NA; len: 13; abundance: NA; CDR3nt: TGCAGCGTTAAACAGCATTCTAATGAAAAACTGTTTTTT; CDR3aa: CSVKQHSNEKLFF
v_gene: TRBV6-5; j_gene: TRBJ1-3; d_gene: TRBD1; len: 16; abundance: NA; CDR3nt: TGTGCCAGCAGTTACTCGAAGACAGGGGATGGAAACACCATATATTTT; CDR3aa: CASSYSKTGDGNTIYF
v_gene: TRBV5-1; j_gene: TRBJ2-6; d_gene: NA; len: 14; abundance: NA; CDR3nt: TGCGCCAGCAGCTTAACCGATCGGGCCAACGTCCTGACTTTC; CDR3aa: CASSLTDRANVLTF
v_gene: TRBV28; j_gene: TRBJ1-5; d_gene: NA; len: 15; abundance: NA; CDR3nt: TGTGCCAGCAACAAGGCCGGGGGGGTCATCCAGCCCCAGCATTTT; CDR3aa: CASNKAGGVIQPQHF